This T cell receptor (beta chain) was found in a study of control samples from healthy donors and cancer patients. Assay: immunoSEQ multiplex PCR; the TCRdb copy retains only in-frame clones and omits some. The sample gives about 190,000 clones, 91% of which show up once; 1.5% to 2% is in the top ten. The CDR3 spans 14 residues. J was trimmed by 4 bases and V by 5 bases; bases with no gene match: 3. CDR1 and CDR2 (germline): LGHDT, YNNKEL (reference sequence). V and J are TRBV3-1 (or the pseudogene TRBV3-2) and TRBJ1-3; 9 nucleotides align to TRBD1. The receptor was derived from a man aged 25-40 years in good health. Sample: blood. CDR3 DNA: TGTGCCAGCAGCACAGGGGGCGCAGGAAACACCATATATTTT. It codes for CASSTGGAGNTIYF.